This TCR beta chain was found in a study of a mutant IDH1 vaccine in newly diagnosed glioma. Study details: Treated patients, 62.5% male and approximately 38% female, averaged around 40 years of age. Previous treatment comprised radiotherapy, temozolomide, or both, mostly both.

This CDR3 is built from 15 residues. Germline assignment: CDR1 SGHNT and CDR2 YYREEE (reference sequence). Trimming removed 4 bases at V and 1 base at J, with 14 bases between. Sequenced by immunoSEQ multiplex PCR; TCRdb stores in-frame clones only, minus some. The table lists about 92,000 clones, about four fifths of them singletons, with approximately 7.4% in the top ten. This sample's time point: baseline, week 1 (first vaccination visit). Treatment denoted: pre-vaccination baseline after standard-of-care therapy. The donors' diagnosis was new WHO grade 3 or 4 astrocytoma that was IDH1-mutant and ATRX-lost.

V and J are TRBV5-4 and TRBJ1-2; D might be TRBD1 (5 bases). The receptor was isolated from a woman in her fifties or sixties with glioma. The sequencing here drew on PBMCs, taken from a glioma patient treated with radiotherapy, temozolomide or both. CDR3 bases: TGTGCCAGCAGCGTTGGGGCCTCCGATAACTATGGCTACACCTTC. Translated, it gives CASSVGASDNYGYTF.